This is a list of T cell receptor beta chains from one sample in a study of Graves' ophthalmopathy and Graves' hyperthyroidism. TCRdb processed the multiplex PCR reads anew with MiXCR; each CDR3 protein has one entry. The repertoire holds 740,000 or so distinct CDR3 sequences, with 40% as singletons. Input material: peripheral blood. The receptors were sampled from an adult man with Graves' ophthalmopathy. CDR3s include the opening cysteine and the closing phenylalanine or tryptophan. Fields, in order: V gene, clone size, J gene, D gene, CDR3 protein, CDR3 DNA. A D gene is named only where the DNA matches it firmly. Expanded clones get a size class; other rows say once, few or many, or leave the size out.

V gene: TRBV25-1
clone size: NA
J gene: TRBJ2-2
D gene: TRBD2
CDR3 protein: CASSLFPGLASGELFF
CDR3 DNA: TGTGCCAGCAGCCTCTTTCCGGGACTAGCGTCCGGGGAGCTGTTTTTT

V gene: TRBV20-1
clone size: NA
J gene: TRBJ1-1
D gene: NA
CDR3 protein: CSARDGRGVGTEAFF
CDR3 DNA: TGCAGTGCTAGAGATGGAAGGGGGGTGGGCACTGAAGCTTTCTTT

V gene: TRBV5-1
clone size: many
J gene: TRBJ2-7
D gene: NA
CDR3 protein: CASSLSRGSYEQYF
CDR3 DNA: TGTGCCAGCAGCTTAAGTCGGGGCTCCTACGAGCAGTACTTC

V gene: TRBV25-1
clone size: many
J gene: TRBJ1-1
D gene: NA
CDR3 protein: CASKVNHVGSEAFF
CDR3 DNA: TGTGCCAGCAAGGTGAATCACGTAGGGTCTGAAGCTTTCTTT

V gene: TRBV19
clone size: NA
J gene: TRBJ2-3
D gene: NA
CDR3 protein: CATVPSNRDGPTTDTQYF
CDR3 DNA: TGTGCCACGGTACCATCGAACAGAGACGGGCCTACAACAGATACGCAGTATTTT

V gene: TRBV20-1
clone size: few
J gene: TRBJ2-5
D gene: TRBD2
CDR3 protein: CSARDPAGVEETQYF
CDR3 DNA: TGCAGTGCTAGAGACCCCGCGGGGGTTGAGGAGACCCAGTACTTC

V gene: TRBV29-1
clone size: NA
J gene: TRBJ1-1
D gene: NA
CDR3 protein: CSIGRGADYGYTEAFF
CDR3 DNA: TGCAGCATTGGAAGGGGCGCGGACTATGGCTACACTGAAGCTTTCTTT

V gene: TRBV7-8
clone size: NA
J gene: TRBJ2-5
D gene: NA
CDR3 protein: CASSQDQGAFQETQYF
CDR3 DNA: TGCGCCAGCAGCCAAGATCAAGGGGCCTTCCAAGAGACCCAGTACTTC

V gene: TRBV7-9
clone size: NA
J gene: TRBJ2-2
D gene: NA
CDR3 protein: CASSQIGRGRTGELFF
CDR3 DNA: TGCGCCAGCAGCCAAATCGGGCGGGGAAGGACCGGGGAGCTGTTTTTT

V gene: TRBV15
clone size: NA
J gene: TRBJ2-5
D gene: TRBD2
CDR3 protein: CATSSVRTGGETQYF
CDR3 DNA: TGTGCCACCAGCAGCGTAAGGACGGGAGGGGAGACCCAGTACTTC

V gene: TRBV2
clone size: many
J gene: TRBJ1-3
D gene: NA
CDR3 protein: CASKRRDSGNTIYF
CDR3 DNA: TGTGCCAGCAAGAGGCGGGACTCTGGAAACACCATATATTTT

V gene: TRBV6-1
clone size: few
J gene: TRBJ1-6
D gene: TRBD1
CDR3 protein: CASNRQGASPLHF
CDR3 DNA: TGTGCCAGCAATCGACAGGGGGCTTCACCCCTCCACTTT

V gene: TRBV2
clone size: few
J gene: TRBJ1-2
D gene: TRBD1
CDR3 protein: CASSGAGTGQRGGYTF
CDR3 DNA: TGTGCCAGCAGTGGGGCCGGGACAGGACAAAGAGGGGGCTACACCTTC

V gene: TRBV20-1
clone size: many
J gene: TRBJ1-6
D gene: NA
CDR3 protein: CSVLSTADSPLHF
CDR3 DNA: TGCAGTGTTCTGTCGACAGCAGATTCACCCCTCCACTTT

V gene: TRBV10-2
clone size: NA
J gene: TRBJ1-1
D gene: NA
CDR3 protein: CASSLITKNTEAFF
CDR3 DNA: TGCGCCAGCAGCCTGATTACAAAGAACACTGAAGCTTTCTTT

V gene: TRBV11-2
clone size: NA
J gene: TRBJ1-5
D gene: NA
CDR3 protein: CASSIGLMSNQPQHF
CDR3 DNA: TGTGCCAGCAGCATAGGACTCATGAGCAATCAGCCCCAGCATTTT

V gene: TRBV15
clone size: NA
J gene: TRBJ1-2
D gene: NA
CDR3 protein: CATSSSRQTNYGYTF
CDR3 DNA: TGTGCCACCAGCAGCTCACGACAGACTAACTATGGCTACACCTTC

V gene: TRBV19
clone size: NA
J gene: TRBJ1-4
D gene: NA
CDR3 protein: CASSIKGSTGGLKLFF
CDR3 DNA: TGTGCCAGTAGTATTAAGGGAAGCACGGGCGGATTGAAACTGTTTTTT

V gene: TRBV20-1
clone size: NA
J gene: TRBJ2-5
D gene: NA
CDR3 protein: CSARGGGRPETQYF
CDR3 DNA: TGCAGTGCTAGAGGGGGTGGGCGGCCCGAGACCCAGTACTTC

V gene: TRBV10-3
clone size: NA
J gene: TRBJ1-2
D gene: TRBD1
CDR3 protein: CAIRTGGPGPLYGYTF
CDR3 DNA: TGTGCCATCAGGACAGGGGGGCCAGGACCCCTTTATGGCTACACCTTC

V gene: TRBV29-1
clone size: NA
J gene: TRBJ1-3
D gene: TRBD1
CDR3 protein: CSVEKATGGSGNTIYF
CDR3 DNA: TGCAGCGTTGAAAAGGCGACAGGGGGGTCTGGAAACACCATATATTTT

V gene: TRBV2
clone size: NA
J gene: TRBJ1-5
D gene: TRBD1
CDR3 protein: CASRLQGPQGQPQHF
CDR3 DNA: TGTGCCAGCAGATTACAGGGGCCCCAGGGGCAGCCCCAGCATTTT

V gene: TRBV10-3
clone size: NA
J gene: TRBJ1-2
D gene: NA
CDR3 protein: CAISGQPYGYTF
CDR3 DNA: TGTGCCATCAGCGGACAGCCCTATGGCTACACCTTC

V gene: TRBV12-3/TRBV12-4
clone size: NA
J gene: TRBJ2-7
D gene: NA
CDR3 protein: CASSPEGKQLYEQYF
CDR3 DNA: TGTGCCAGCAGTCCCGAGGGGAAGCAATTGTACGAGCAGTACTTC

V gene: TRBV10-3
clone size: many
J gene: TRBJ1-1
D gene: NA
CDR3 protein: CASTRTVETEAFF
CDR3 DNA: TGTGCCAGCACGCGGACTGTGGAGACTGAAGCTTTCTTT

V gene: TRBV5-1
clone size: NA
J gene: TRBJ2-5
D gene: NA
CDR3 protein: CASSSLGSWETQYF
CDR3 DNA: TGCGCCAGCAGCTCCCTAGGGTCCTGGGAGACCCAGTACTTC

V gene: TRBV29-1
clone size: NA
J gene: TRBJ1-1
D gene: NA
CDR3 protein: CSVWRGKEAFF
CDR3 DNA: TGCAGCGTTTGGCGAGGGAAGGAGGCTTTCTTT

V gene: TRBV12-3/TRBV12-4
clone size: many
J gene: TRBJ1-5
D gene: NA
CDR3 protein: CASSLTASSNQPQHF
CDR3 DNA: TGTGCCAGCAGTTTGACAGCGTCGAGCAATCAGCCCCAGCATTTT

V gene: TRBV20-1
clone size: NA
J gene: TRBJ1-1
D gene: TRBD1
CDR3 protein: CSSQGGDTEAFF
CDR3 DNA: TGCAGCTCTCAGGGGGGGGACACTGAAGCTTTCTTT

V gene: TRBV2
clone size: NA
J gene: TRBJ1-1
D gene: NA
CDR3 protein: CASSVTAKNTEAFF
CDR3 DNA: TGTGCCAGCAGTGTGACAGCAAAGAACACTGAAGCTTTCTTT

V gene: TRBV7-9
clone size: many
J gene: TRBJ2-7
D gene: NA
CDR3 protein: CASSFAAYEQYF
CDR3 DNA: TGTGCCAGCAGCTTCGCGGCCTACGAGCAGTACTTC

V gene: TRBV20-1
clone size: NA
J gene: TRBJ2-7
D gene: NA
CDR3 protein: CSAKDRDYEQYF
CDR3 DNA: TGCAGTGCTAAAGACAGAGACTACGAGCAGTACTTC

V gene: TRBV27
clone size: NA
J gene: TRBJ1-2
D gene: NA
CDR3 protein: CASSLSFPTDYGHTF
CDR3 DNA: TGTGCCAGCAGTTTAAGTTTCCCGACCGACTATGGCCACACCTTC

V gene: TRBV10-3
clone size: few
J gene: TRBJ2-2
D gene: TRBD1
CDR3 protein: CAISTPTGGRGSGELFF
CDR3 DNA: TGTGCCATCAGTACTCCCACAGGGGGTCGCGGCTCCGGGGAGCTGTTTTTT

V gene: TRBV7-9
clone size: many
J gene: TRBJ1-6
D gene: NA
CDR3 protein: CASSSVNSPLHF
CDR3 DNA: TGTGCCAGCAGCTCAGTGAATTCACCCCTCCACTTT

V gene: TRBV12-3/TRBV12-4
clone size: NA
J gene: TRBJ2-5
D gene: TRBD1
CDR3 protein: CASTTLDRYQETQYF
CDR3 DNA: TGTGCCAGCACCACCCTGGACAGGTACCAAGAGACCCAGTACTTC

V gene: TRBV9
clone size: NA
J gene: TRBJ1-1
D gene: NA
CDR3 protein: CASSGKTPEAFF
CDR3 DNA: TGTGCCAGCAGCGGAAAGACCCCTGAAGCTTTCTTT

V gene: TRBV14
clone size: few
J gene: TRBJ1-3
D gene: NA
CDR3 protein: CASSQLGRTSSGNTIYF
CDR3 DNA: TGTGCCAGCAGCCAACTTGGGAGGACCAGCTCTGGAAACACCATATATTTT

V gene: TRBV10-2
clone size: many
J gene: TRBJ2-7
D gene: TRBD2
CDR3 protein: CASSESTMGLNF
CDR3 DNA: TGCGCCAGCAGTGAGTCGACTATGGGACTAAACTTC

V gene: TRBV4-1
clone size: NA
J gene: TRBJ2-2
D gene: NA
CDR3 protein: CASSAEGFNTGELFF
CDR3 DNA: TGCGCCAGCAGCGCAGAAGGGTTCAACACCGGGGAGCTGTTTTTT